Given below is one T cell receptor (beta chain) in context. The antigen is not known. Germline is not matched at one junction end, which may reflect a read error. This sample was included in a study of CD8+CD57+ T cells in acquired aplastic anemia. Study-level background: The average for DNA from sorted CD4+ and CD8+ cells was about 3.3 ug. Healthy donors yielded around 10 million CD4+ cell reads on average. Findings and caveats of the study: Between patients and controls, approximately 29 CD8+ CDR3 sequences were found in common.

The CDR3 is 14 amino acids. The V gene's germline CDR1 is LNHNV and CDR2 YYDKDF (reference sequence). CDR3 and TCR beta VDJ profiling relied on a genomic DNA template. One entry per CDR3 protein, called by TCRdb with MiXCR from the reads. Among 350,000 to 450,000 distinct CDR3 sequences listed, 55% to 75% were seen once. The rearrangement uses TRBV15 and TRBJ2-1; D is uncertain. The specimen sequenced was sorted CD4+, CD8+, or CD8+CD57+ T cells (not recorded which) from PBMCs. This TCR derives from a human donor in good health, serving as a control. The DNA for the CDR3 is TGTGCCACCAGTACCGATCCTGTTTTCAATGAGCAGACCTTC. Protein: CATSTDPVFNEQTF.